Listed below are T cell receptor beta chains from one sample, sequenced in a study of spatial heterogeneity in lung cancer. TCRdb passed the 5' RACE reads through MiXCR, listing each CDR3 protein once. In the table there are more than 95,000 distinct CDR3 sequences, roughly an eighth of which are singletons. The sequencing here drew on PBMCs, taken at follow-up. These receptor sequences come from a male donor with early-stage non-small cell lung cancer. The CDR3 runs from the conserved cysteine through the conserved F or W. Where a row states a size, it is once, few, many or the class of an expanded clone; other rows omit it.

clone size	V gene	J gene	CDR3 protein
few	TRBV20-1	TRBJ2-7	CSVEPRSGSYEQYF
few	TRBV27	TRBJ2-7	CASSSGLAGVEQYF
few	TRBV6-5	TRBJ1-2	CASSSGQAIYGYTF
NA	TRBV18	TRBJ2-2	CASSPQGNTGELFF
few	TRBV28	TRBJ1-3	CASSSGTGATTIYF
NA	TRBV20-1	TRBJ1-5	CSARDYPGRGNQPQHF
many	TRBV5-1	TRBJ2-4	CASSLTDRSQNIQYF
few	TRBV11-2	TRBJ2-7	CASSFGGRNSYEQYF
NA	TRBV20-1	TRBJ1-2	CRTPGEGVNSNGYTF
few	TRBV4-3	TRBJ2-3	CASSQDSTSALLSTDTQYF
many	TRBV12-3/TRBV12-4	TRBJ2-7	CASSLLPGASEQYF
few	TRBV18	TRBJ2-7	CASSIRGADEQYF
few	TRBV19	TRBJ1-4	CASSINDLSEKLFF
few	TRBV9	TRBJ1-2	CASSVDGYGYTF
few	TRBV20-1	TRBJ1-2	CSAIFGRNYGYTF
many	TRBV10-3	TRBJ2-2	CAISDRGAANTGELFF
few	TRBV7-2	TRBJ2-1	CASSRSLSLLAGRNEQFF
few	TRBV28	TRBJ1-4	CASSFAGSASNEKLFF
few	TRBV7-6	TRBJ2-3	CASSLQTSGGTDTQYF
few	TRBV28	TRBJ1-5	CASTVNDNQPQHF
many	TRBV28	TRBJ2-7	CASSGTGRGRYEQYF
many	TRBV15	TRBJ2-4	CATSSDGPSPLAIQYF
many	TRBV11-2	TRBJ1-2	CASSLGGGFYGYTF
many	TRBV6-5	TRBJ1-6	CASSYSGVGSPLHF
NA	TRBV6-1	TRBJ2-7	CASSGGGTGLSYEQYF
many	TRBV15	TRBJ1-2	CATSRDHNYGYTF
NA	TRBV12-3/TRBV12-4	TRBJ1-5	CASSFRWGGQPQHF
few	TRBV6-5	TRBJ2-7	CASRSTGPSEQYF
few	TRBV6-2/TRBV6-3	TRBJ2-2	CASSPVATGELFF
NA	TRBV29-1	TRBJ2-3	CSVEQSGDTQYF
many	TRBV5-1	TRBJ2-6	CASSLLGANVLTF
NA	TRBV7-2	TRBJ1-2	CASSPNVWNGYTF
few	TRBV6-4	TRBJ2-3	CASSLTGIWTDTQYF
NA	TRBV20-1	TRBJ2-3	CSVPGGSRTDTQYF
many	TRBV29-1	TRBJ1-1	CSASRTNTEAFF
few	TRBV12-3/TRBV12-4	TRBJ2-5	CASTTWRGGQQETQYF
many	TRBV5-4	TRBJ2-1	CASSLPGGAFSVNEQFF
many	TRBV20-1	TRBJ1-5	CSASAGNNQPQHF
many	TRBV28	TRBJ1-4	CATPGCRGNEKLFF
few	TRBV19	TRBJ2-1	CASRSLTRKKYNEQFF
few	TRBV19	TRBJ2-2	CASSPPGAELFF